This T cell receptor beta chain stems from a study of human T cells and chemical hapten exposure. One entry per CDR3 protein, called by TCRdb with MiXCR from the RACE reads. The sample yields some 120,000 distinct CDR3 sequences, about 12% seen once. The V gene lost 7 bases and the J gene lost 3 bases, with 19 bases spanning the gap. Looked up from germline, CDR1 is MNHEY and CDR2 is SVGEGT. The CDR3 runs to 15 residues. Time point noted: patch test 1, 2 weeks after DPC sensitization. Documented treatment: therapeutic diphenylcyclopropenone sensitization with weekly scalp DPC. The authors' total RNA extraction used unfractionated whole blood.

This TCR came from a woman aged 45-59 years with alopecia areata. Some clones in this sample may be carry-over from other donors' samples. The sequences come from whole blood, collected in connection with sensitization to the hapten diphenylcyclopropenone (DPC). The chain carries TRBV6-2 or TRBV6-3 and TRBJ2-7; D is perhaps TRBD2 (6 bases). The DNA of the CDR3 is TGTGCCAGCACCGTAACGGGGCGGGGTCACTACGAGCAGTACTTC. Its protein product is CASTVTGRGHYEQYF.